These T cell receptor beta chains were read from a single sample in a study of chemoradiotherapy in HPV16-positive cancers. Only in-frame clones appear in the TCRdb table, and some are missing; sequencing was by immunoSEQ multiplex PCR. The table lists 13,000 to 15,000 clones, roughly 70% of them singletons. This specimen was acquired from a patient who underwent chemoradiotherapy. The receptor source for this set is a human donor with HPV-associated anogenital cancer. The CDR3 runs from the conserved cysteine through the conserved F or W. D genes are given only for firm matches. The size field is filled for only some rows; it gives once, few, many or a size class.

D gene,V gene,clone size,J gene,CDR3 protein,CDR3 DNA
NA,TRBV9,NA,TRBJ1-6,CASSVGGESSSPLHF,TGTGCCAGCAGCGTAGGGGGCGAAAGTAGTTCACCCCTCCACTTT
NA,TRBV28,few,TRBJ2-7,CASSLPQVSYEQYF,TGTGCCAGCAGTCTACCTCAGGTTAGCTACGAGCAGTACTTC
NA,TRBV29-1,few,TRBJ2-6,CSALTGGANVLTF,TGCAGCGCCCTGACAGGTGGGGCCAACGTCCTGACTTTC
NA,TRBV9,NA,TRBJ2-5,CASSGGFQETQYF,TGTGCCAGCAGCGGGGGGTTTCAAGAGACCCAGTACTTC
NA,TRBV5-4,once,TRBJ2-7,CASSFKGSSYEQYF,TGTGCCAGCAGCTTTAAGGGGTCTTCCTACGAGCAGTACTTC
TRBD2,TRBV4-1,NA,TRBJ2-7,CASSQQTSGGREQYF,TGCGCCAGCAGCCAACAGACTAGCGGGGGGCGCGAGCAGTACTTC
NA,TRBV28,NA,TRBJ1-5,CASSFGLRGQNQPQHF,TGTGCCAGCAGTTTCGGACTCCGAGGGCAGAATCAGCCCCAGCATTTT
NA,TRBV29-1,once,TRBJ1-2,CSAKTMGDGYTF,TGCAGCGCCAAAACTATGGGGGATGGCTACACCTTC
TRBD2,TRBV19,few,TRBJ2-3,CASRNPRSGGATDTQYF,TGTGCCAGTAGAAACCCCCGGAGCGGGGGGGCCACAGATACGCAGTATTTT
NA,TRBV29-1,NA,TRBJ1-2,CSVVEIRGYTF,TGCAGCGTTGTGGAGATTCGTGGCTACACCTTC
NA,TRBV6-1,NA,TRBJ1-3,CASSARRGQIADSGNTIYF,TGTGCCAGCAGTGCTCGCCGGGGGCAAATTGCGGACTCTGGAAACACCATATATTTT
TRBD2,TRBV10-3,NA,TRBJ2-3,CAISESMASGGRTDTQYF,TGTGCCATCAGTGAATCCATGGCTAGCGGGGGACGAACAGATACGCAGTATTTT
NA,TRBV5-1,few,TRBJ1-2,CASSPDGVRRANYGYTF,TGCGCCAGCAGCCCCGACGGGGTCCGCAGGGCAAACTATGGCTACACCTTC
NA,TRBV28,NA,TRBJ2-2,CASWRAGTGELFF,TGTGCCAGCTGGAGGGCTGGAACCGGGGAGCTGTTTTTT
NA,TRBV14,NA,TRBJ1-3,CASSYTGNTIYF,TGTGCCAGCAGCTATACTGGAAACACCATATATTTT
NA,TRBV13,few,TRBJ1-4,CASSLGQTTNEKLFF,TGTGCCAGCAGCCTAGGACAAACAACTAATGAAAAACTGTTTTTT
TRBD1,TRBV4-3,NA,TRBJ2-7,CASSRDRGPYEQYF,TGCGCCAGCAGCCGGGACAGGGGCCCCTACGAGCAGTACTTC
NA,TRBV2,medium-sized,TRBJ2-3,CASSEWDDTQYF,TGTGCCAGCAGCGAGTGGGACGATACGCAGTATTTT
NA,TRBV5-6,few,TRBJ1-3,CASSLATSSGNTIYF,TGTGCCAGCAGCTTGGCCACCAGCTCTGGAAACACCATATATTTT
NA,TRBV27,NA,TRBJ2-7,CASSLPGDEQYF,TGTGCCAGCAGCCTACCGGGGGACGAGCAGTACTTC
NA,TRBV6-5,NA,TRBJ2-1,CASSIPGLSNEQFF,TGTGCCAGCAGTATTCCGGGACTGTCCAATGAGCAGTTCTTC
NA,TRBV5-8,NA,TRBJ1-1,CASMSRWQGVGTEAFF,TGTGCCAGCATGAGTAGGTGGCAGGGTGTGGGGACTGAAGCTTTCTTT
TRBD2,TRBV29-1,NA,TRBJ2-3,CSVGGGVPTDTQYF,TGCAGCGTGGGCGGGGGGGTCCCCACAGATACGCAGTATTTT
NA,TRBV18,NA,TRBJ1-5,CASSPTGDSNQPQHF,TGTGCCAGCTCACCGACAGGAGATAGCAATCAGCCCCAGCATTTT
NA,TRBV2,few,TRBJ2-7,CASSESFSYEQYF,TGTGCCAGCAGTGAAAGCTTCTCCTACGAGCAGTACTTC
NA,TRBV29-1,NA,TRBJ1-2,CSVLKFGGADRLDGYTF,TGCAGCGTCTTGAAGTTCGGGGGCGCAGATCGGCTGGATGGCTACACCTTC
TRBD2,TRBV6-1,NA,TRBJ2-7,CASRQERGETYEQYF,TGTGCCAGCAGGCAAGAGCGGGGAGAGACCTACGAGCAGTACTTC
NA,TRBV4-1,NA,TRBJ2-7,CASSQDGGYEQYF,TGCGCCAGCAGCCAAGATGGCGGTTACGAGCAGTACTTC
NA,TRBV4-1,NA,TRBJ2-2,CASSQRGRGPYNTGELFF,TGCGCCAGCAGCCAAAGGGGACGGGGACCCTACAACACCGGGGAGCTGTTTTTT
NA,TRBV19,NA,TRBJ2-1,CASSSLRAEYNEQFF,TGTGCCAGTAGCTCGTTACGAGCGGAATACAATGAGCAGTTCTTC
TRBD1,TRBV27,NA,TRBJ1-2,CASSALQGADGYTF,TGTGCCAGCAGTGCGTTACAGGGGGCGGATGGCTACACCTTC
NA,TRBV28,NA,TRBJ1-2,CASSSLGYGYTF,TGTGCCAGCAGTTCGTTGGGCTATGGCTACACCTTC
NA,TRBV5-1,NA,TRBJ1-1,CASRITANTEAFF,TGCGCCAGCCGAATTACAGCGAACACTGAAGCTTTCTTT
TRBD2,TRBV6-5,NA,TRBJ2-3,CASSYSGAADTQYF,TGTGCCAGCAGTTACAGCGGGGCCGCAGATACGCAGTATTTT
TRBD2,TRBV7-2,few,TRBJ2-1,CASSALPGLAGDNEQFF,TGTGCCAGCAGCGCATTACCGGGACTAGCGGGGGACAATGAGCAGTTCTTC
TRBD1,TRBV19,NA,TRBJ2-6,CASTIDRAGANVLTF,TGTGCCAGTACAATCGACAGGGCTGGGGCCAACGTCCTGACTTTC
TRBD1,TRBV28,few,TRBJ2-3,CASSNLDRGETDTQYF,TGTGCCAGCAGTAACCTAGACAGGGGGGAAACAGATACGCAGTATTTT
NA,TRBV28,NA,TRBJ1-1,CATRWGRGTEAFF,TGTGCCACCCGCTGGGGGAGAGGCACTGAAGCTTTCTTT
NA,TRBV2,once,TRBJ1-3,CASSEGQGFGNTIYF,TGTGCCAGCAGTGAAGGTCAGGGATTTGGAAACACCATATATTTT
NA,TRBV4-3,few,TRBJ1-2,CASSQEFLSGYTF,TGCGCCAGCAGCCAAGAATTTCTGTCAGGCTACACCTTC
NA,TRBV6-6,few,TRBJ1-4,CASSLPYEKLFF,TGTGCCAGCAGCCTACCCTATGAAAAACTGTTTTTT
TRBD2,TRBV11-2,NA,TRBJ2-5,CASSLLSSGGAETQYF,TGTGCCAGCAGCTTACTGTCTAGCGGGGGGGCCGAGACCCAGTACTTC
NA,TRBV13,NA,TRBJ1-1,CASSYDLGFRAFF,TGTGCCAGCAGCTACGACCTTGGGTTTCGTGCTTTCTTT
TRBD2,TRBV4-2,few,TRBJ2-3,CASSPTSGGAADTQYF,TGTGCCAGCAGCCCGACTAGCGGGGGGGCGGCAGATACGCAGTATTTT
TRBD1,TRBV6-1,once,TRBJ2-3,CASSETYRGYDTQYF,TGTGCCAGCAGTGAAACGTACAGGGGGTATGATACGCAGTATTTT